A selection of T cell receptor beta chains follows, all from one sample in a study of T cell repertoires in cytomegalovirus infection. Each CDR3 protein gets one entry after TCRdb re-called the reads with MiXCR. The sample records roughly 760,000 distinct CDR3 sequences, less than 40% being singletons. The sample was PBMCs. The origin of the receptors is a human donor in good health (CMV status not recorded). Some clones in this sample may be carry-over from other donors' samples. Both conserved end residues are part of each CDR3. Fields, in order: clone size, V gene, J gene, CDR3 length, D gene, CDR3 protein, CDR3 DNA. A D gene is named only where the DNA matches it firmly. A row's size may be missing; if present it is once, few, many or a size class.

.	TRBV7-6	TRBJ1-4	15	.	CASSSNKGPNEKLFF	TGTGCCAGCAGCTCAAATAAGGGTCCTAATGAAAAACTGTTTTTT
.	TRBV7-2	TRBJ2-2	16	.	CASSLRTDVNTGELFF	TGTGCCAGCAGCCTCCGGACAGACGTGAACACCGGGGAGCTGTTTTTT
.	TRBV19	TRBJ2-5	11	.	CATRMGETQYF	TGTGCCACCCGCATGGGGGAGACCCAGTACTTC
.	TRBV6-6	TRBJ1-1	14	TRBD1	CATPGGRGRTEAFF	TGTGCCACTCCGGGCGGCAGGGGGAGGACTGAAGCTTTCTTT
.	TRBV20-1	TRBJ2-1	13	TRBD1	CSATPGQARGQFF	TGCAGTGCTACCCCGGGACAGGCCCGGGGGCAGTTCTTC
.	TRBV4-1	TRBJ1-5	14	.	CASSQDSFTGPQHF	TGCGCCAGCAGCCAAGATTCATTCACGGGGCCCCAGCATTTT
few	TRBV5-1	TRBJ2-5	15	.	CASSLADSVGETQYF	TGCGCCAGCAGCTTGGCCGACAGTGTGGGGGAGACCCAGTACTTC
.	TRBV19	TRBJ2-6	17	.	CASSTLGGLEGANVLTF	TGTGCCAGTAGTACGCTCGGCGGCCTGGAAGGGGCCAACGTCCTGACTTTC
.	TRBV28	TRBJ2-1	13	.	CASSFPNRNEQFF	TGTGCCAGCAGTTTCCCGAATAGGAATGAGCAGTTCTTC
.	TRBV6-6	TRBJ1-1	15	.	CASSYSGGVNTEAFF	TGTGCCAGCAGTTACTCAGGAGGAGTGAACACTGAAGCTTTCTTT
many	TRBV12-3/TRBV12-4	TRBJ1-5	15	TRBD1	CASSYGTGTNQPQHF	TGTGCCAGCAGTTACGGGACAGGCACCAATCAGCCCCAGCATTTT
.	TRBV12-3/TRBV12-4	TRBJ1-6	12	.	CASRSQPLGLHF	TGTGCCAGCCGTTCTCAGCCCCTGGGTCTCCACTTT
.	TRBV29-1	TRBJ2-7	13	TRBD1	CSVQQGSSYEQYF	TGCAGCGTTCAACAGGGGTCCTCCTACGAGCAGTACTTC
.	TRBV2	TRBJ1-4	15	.	CASTTTTLTSEKLFF	TGTGCCAGCACAACAACGACCCTCACCAGCGAAAAACTGTTTTTT
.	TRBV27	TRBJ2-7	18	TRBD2	CASSLESRTSGDLGEQYF	TGTGCCAGCAGTTTAGAGTCGCGGACTAGTGGGGACCTTGGCGAGCAGTACTTC
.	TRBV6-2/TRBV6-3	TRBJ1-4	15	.	CASSYRRGPNEKLFF	TGTGCCAGCAGTTACCGCAGGGGACCTAATGAAAAACTGTTTTTT
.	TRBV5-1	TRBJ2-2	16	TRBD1	CASSPRGPMNTGELFF	TGCGCCAGCAGCCCCAGGGGGCCTATGAACACCGGGGAGCTGTTTTTT
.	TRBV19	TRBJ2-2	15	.	CASSSTHRDPGELFF	TGTGCCAGTAGTTCAACACACAGGGACCCCGGGGAGCTGTTTTTT
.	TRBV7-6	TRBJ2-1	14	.	CASSYATRDNEQFF	TGTGCCAGCAGCTACGCTACCCGAGACAATGAGCAGTTCTTC
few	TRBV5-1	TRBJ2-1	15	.	CASSYGGFQRDEQFF	TGCGCCAGCAGTTACGGAGGGTTCCAGAGGGATGAGCAGTTCTTC
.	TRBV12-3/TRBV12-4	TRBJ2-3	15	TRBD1	CASSFRDRGLDTQYF	TGTGCCAGCAGTTTCAGGGACAGGGGGCTGGATACGCAGTATTTT
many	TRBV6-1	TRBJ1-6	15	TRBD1	CASSPTGTGNSPLHF	TGTGCCAGCAGTCCCACCGGGACAGGCAATTCACCCCTCCACTTT
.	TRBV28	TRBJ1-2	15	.	CASRFLGAAKRGYTF	TGTGCCAGCCGTTTCCTCGGGGCAGCTAAACGGGGCTACACCTTC
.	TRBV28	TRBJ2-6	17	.	CASSPHPWGSGANVLTF	TGTGCCAGCAGTCCTCACCCGTGGGGCTCTGGGGCCAACGTCCTGACTTTC
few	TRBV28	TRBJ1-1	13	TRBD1	CASSLDRGREAFF	TGTGCCAGCAGTTTAGACAGGGGCCGTGAAGCTTTCTTT
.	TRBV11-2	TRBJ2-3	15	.	CASSLWRGFLDPQYF	TGTGCCAGCAGCTTATGGAGGGGATTCCTCGATCCGCAGTATTTT
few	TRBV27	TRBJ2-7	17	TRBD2	CASSLSPSGSRSYEQYF	TGTGCCAGCAGTTTATCTCCTAGCGGGTCACGCTCCTACGAGCAGTACTTC
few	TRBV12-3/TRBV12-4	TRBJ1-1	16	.	CASSLGVRASNTEAFF	TGTGCCAGCAGTTTAGGGGTGAGGGCTTCGAACACTGAAGCTTTCTTT
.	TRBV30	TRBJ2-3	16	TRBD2	CAWSLAGAGGANTQYF	TGTGCCTGGTCCCTCGCGGGGGCCGGGGGGGCGAATACGCAGTATTTT
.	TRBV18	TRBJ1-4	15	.	CASSQGFGLGEKLFF	TGTGCCAGCTCACAAGGGTTCGGGCTTGGTGAAAAACTGTTTTTT
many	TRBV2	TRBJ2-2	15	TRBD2	CASRSSGANTGELFF	TGTGCCAGCAGATCTAGCGGGGCGAACACCGGGGAGCTGTTTTTT
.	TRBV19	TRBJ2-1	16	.	CASSTRDGYSYNEQFF	TGTGCCAGTAGTACCCGCGACGGTTACTCCTACAATGAGCAGTTCTTC
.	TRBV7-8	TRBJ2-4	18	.	CASSLGGGQILAKNIQYF	TGTGCCAGCAGCTTAGGAGGAGGACAGATTCTAGCCAAAAACATTCAGTACTTC